The 6 T cell receptor beta chains given below trace back to one sample, sequenced in a study of a mutant IDH1 vaccine in newly diagnosed glioma. Time point denoted: week 35, safety follow-up. Each dose of the vaccine consisted of 300 ug of mutant IDH1 20-mer peptide, with topical imiquimod. Generated by immunoSEQ multiplex PCR, the TCRdb table keeps only in-frame clones and is missing some. The sample holds roughly 40,000 clones, approximately 80% seen once. These receptors' targets are unknown. Sequenced here: PBMCs, sampled from a glioma patient whose treatment included an IDH1 peptide vaccine. Receptors were obtained from a woman aged 45-60 years with glioma.

This clone was picked up one time. The V call is TRBV6-6, the J call TRBJ2-5; D might be TRBD2 (6 bases). The CDR3 contains 13 residues. Germline CDR1 reads MNHNY; CDR2 reads SVGAGI (reference sequence). V was shortened by 5 bases and J by 3 bases, with 10 bases between the two germline ends. DNA of the CDR3: TGTGCCAGCAGTCCCCCGGGAGAAGAGACCCAGTACTTC. Translated: CASSPPGEETQYF.

CDR3 DNA: TGTGCCAGCAGCCGGGGTTCAGGGGGGATGAACACTGAAGCTTTCTTT. Amino acids: CASSRGSGGMNTEAFF. This chain joins TRBV11-2 and TRBJ1-1; TRBD1 agrees at 7 bases. CDR3 length: 16 residues. Germline V gives CDR1 SGHAT, CDR2 FQNNGV. J was trimmed by 0 bases and V by 5 bases; bases with no gene match: 9.

The chain carries TRBV7-6 and TRBJ1-2; possibly TRBD1 for D (6 bases). This CDR3 spans 15 amino acids. V dropped 4 bases and J dropped 4 bases, with 16 bases sitting between them. CDR1 is SGHVS and CDR2 is FNYEAQ in the germline V gene. CDR3 DNA: TGTGCCAGCAGCTATTACGCAGGGGCTTCCTATGGCTACACCTTC. The encoded protein is CASSYYAGASYGYTF.

V usage is TRBV7-9 and J usage is TRBJ1-2; TRBD1 aligns across 8 bases. The CDR3 contains 17 residues. CDR1 and CDR2 (germline): SEHNR, FQNEAQ (reference sequence). Germline trimming cut 4 bases from V and 3 bases from J; bases unmatched to any gene: 13. CDR3 nucleotides: TGTGCCAGCAGCTACGGGCGGCAGGGGGCGTTGGACTATGGCTACACCTTC. Translating it yields CASSYGRQGALDYGYTF. The variable domain in full, completed from reference TRBV7-9 and TRBJ1-2, reads DTGVSQNPRHKITKRGQNVTFRCDPISEHNRLYWYRQTLGQGPEFLTYFQNEAQLEKSRLLSDRFSAERPKGSFSTLEIQRTEQGDSAMYLCASSYGRQGALDYGYTFGSGTRLTVV.

This chain connects TRBV9 to TRBJ2-2, with 9 bases lining up with TRBD1. The ends lost 9 bases at V and 6 bases at J; junction bases unmatched: 9. Per germline, CDR1 SGDLS and CDR2 YYNGEE. This CDR3 comprises 14 residues. The CDR3 region has the DNA TGTGCCATCGAGGGACAGGGCAATCCCGGGGAGCTGTTTTTT. Its translation: CAIEGQGNPGELFF.

This chain connects TRBV9 to TRBJ1-3, with 7 nucleotides matching TRBD1. V was clipped by 3 bases and J by 0 bases; unmatched bases: 9. Germline-derived CDR1 and CDR2 are SGDLS and YYNGEE. The CDR3 covers 17 residues. Here the CDR3 reads CASSARTGGISGNTIYF. The CDR3 DNA reads TGTGCCAGCAGCGCCCGGACAGGAGGCATCTCTGGAAACACCATATATTTT.